This note documents a single T cell receptor beta chain sequence. Profiling relied on immunoSEQ multiplex PCR, and the TCRdb table lists in-frame clones only, not all of them. In the table there are 45,000 to 60,000 clones, 94% of which are singletons. The sample comes from a study of control samples from healthy donors and cancer patients. V dropped 0 bases and J dropped 2 bases, with 7 bases sitting between them. This CDR3 has 13 residues. Germline V gives CDR1 GTSNPN, CDR2 SVGIG (reference sequence). Source material: blood. This chain connects TRBV30 to TRBJ1-2; D unresolved. This TCR derives from a man aged 25-40 years in good health. The CDR3 region has the DNA TGTGCCTGGAGTGTACCAGCCAACTATGGCTACACCTTC. Translation gives CAWSVPANYGYTF. The entire variable domain, with the rest obtained from reference TRBV30 and TRBJ1-2, is as follows: SQTIHQWPATLVQPVGSPLSLECTVEGTSNPNLYWYRQAAGRGLQLLFYSVGIGQISSEVPQNLSASRPQDRQFILSSKKLLLSDSGFYLCAWSVPANYGYTFGSGTRLTVV.